These T cell receptor beta chains were read from a single sample in a study of cytomegalovirus exposure and HLA in healthy donors. The method was immunoSEQ multiplex PCR; TCRdb's version includes in-frame clones alone and lacks a portion of them. The repertoire consists of roughly 98,000 clones, with around nine tenths occurring once and the leading ten covering under 4.5%. Sequenced material: PBMCs. The receptors were sampled from a woman under 40 in good health and CMV-seronegative. CDR3s include the opening cysteine and the closing phenylalanine or tryptophan. Each record gives: CDR3 length, V gene, J gene, clone size, D gene, CDR3 DNA, CDR3 protein. D genes are given only for firm matches. A clone size is listed for some rows: how often the clone was seen (once, few, many), or a class if it is expanded.

len: 14; v_gene: TRBV2; j_gene: TRBJ2-7; abundance: -; d_gene: TRBD1; CDR3nt: TGTGCCCAAAACGACCCGGGCAGGGACAGCGAGCAGTACTTC; CDR3aa: CAQNDPGRDSEQYF
len: 17; v_gene: TRBV9; j_gene: TRBJ2-3; abundance: -; d_gene: TRBD2; CDR3nt: TGTGCCAGCAGCGTTTTAGGAGCGGGGGCCCTCACAGATACGCAGTATTTT; CDR3aa: CASSVLGAGALTDTQYF
len: 18; v_gene: TRBV30; j_gene: TRBJ2-6; abundance: -; d_gene: -; CDR3nt: TGTGCCTGGAGTGTACGGAACAGGGCCCCCTCTGGGGCCAACGTCCTGACTTTC; CDR3aa: CAWSVRNRAPSGANVLTF
len: 15; v_gene: TRBV27; j_gene: TRBJ1-2; abundance: -; d_gene: TRBD1; CDR3nt: TGTGCCAGCAGTCCCCGTCGGACAGGAGGATATGGCTACACCTTC; CDR3aa: CASSPRRTGGYGYTF
len: 16; v_gene: TRBV7-2; j_gene: TRBJ2-7; abundance: once; d_gene: TRBD1; CDR3nt: TGTGCCAGCAGCTTAGTCCCCGGACAGGGCTCCTACGAGCAGTACTTC; CDR3aa: CASSLVPGQGSYEQYF
len: 15; v_gene: TRBV5-1; j_gene: TRBJ2-1; abundance: -; d_gene: TRBD2; CDR3nt: TGCGCCAGCAGCAAGATGTCTAGCGGGAGCGGTGAGCAGTTCTTC; CDR3aa: CASSKMSSGSGEQFF
len: 13; v_gene: TRBV7-6; j_gene: TRBJ2-7; abundance: -; d_gene: TRBD1; CDR3nt: TGTGCCAGCAGCCTCCGACAGGGTGGCGAGCAGTACTTC; CDR3aa: CASSLRQGGEQYF
len: 16; v_gene: TRBV19; j_gene: TRBJ2-7; abundance: -; d_gene: TRBD2; CDR3nt: TGTGCCAGTAGCCCCGAAGGGAGCGGGGGGAACTACGAGCAGTACTTC; CDR3aa: CASSPEGSGGNYEQYF
len: 13; v_gene: TRBV28; j_gene: TRBJ1-2; abundance: -; d_gene: TRBD1; CDR3nt: TGTGCCACGAAGACAGGGACCATCTATGGCTACACCTTC; CDR3aa: CATKTGTIYGYTF
len: 13; v_gene: TRBV6-1; j_gene: TRBJ1-3; abundance: few; d_gene: -; CDR3nt: TGTGCCAGCCGTCGGTACTCTGGAAACACCATATATTTT; CDR3aa: CASRRYSGNTIYF
len: 15; v_gene: TRBV5-4; j_gene: TRBJ2-7; abundance: once; d_gene: TRBD1; CDR3nt: TGTGCCAGCAGCTTTTCCGGGACAGGGGACTACGAGCAGTACTTC; CDR3aa: CASSFSGTGDYEQYF
len: 16; v_gene: TRBV11-3; j_gene: TRBJ2-1; abundance: -; d_gene: TRBD2; CDR3nt: TGTGCCAGCAGCTTGGGAACTAGCGACTACTACAATGAGCAGTTCTTC; CDR3aa: CASSLGTSDYYNEQFF
len: 15; v_gene: TRBV19; j_gene: TRBJ1-5; abundance: once; d_gene: TRBD1; CDR3nt: TGTGCCAGTAGCACCGGGACAGGGGACAATCAGCCCCAGCATTTT; CDR3aa: CASSTGTGDNQPQHF
len: 15; v_gene: TRBV19; j_gene: TRBJ2-3; abundance: -; d_gene: TRBD1; CDR3nt: TGTGCCAGTAGTCCCGGACAGGGACCGACAAGCACGCAGTATTTT; CDR3aa: CASSPGQGPTSTQYF
len: 14; v_gene: TRBV2; j_gene: TRBJ2-7; abundance: -; d_gene: -; CDR3nt: TGTGCCAGCAGTCCCCTCCTATGGGGGGACGAGCAGTACTTC; CDR3aa: CASSPLLWGDEQYF
len: 16; v_gene: TRBV5-1; j_gene: TRBJ2-3; abundance: few; d_gene: TRBD1; CDR3nt: TGCGCCAGCAGCCTGGCCCGGACAGGTTACACAGATACGCAGTATTTT; CDR3aa: CASSLARTGYTDTQYF
len: 13; v_gene: TRBV7-6; j_gene: TRBJ2-7; abundance: -; d_gene: -; CDR3nt: TGTGCCAGCAGCGTTTACAGGGACTACGAGCAGTACTTC; CDR3aa: CASSVYRDYEQYF
len: 13; v_gene: TRBV5-1; j_gene: TRBJ1-2; abundance: -; d_gene: -; CDR3nt: TGCGCCAGCAGCCTAGACACAGGGACCGGCTACACCTTC; CDR3aa: CASSLDTGTGYTF
len: 15; v_gene: TRBV5-6; j_gene: TRBJ1-5; abundance: -; d_gene: TRBD1; CDR3nt: TGTGCCAGCAGCTTGAAGGGACAGGGGTATCAGCCCCAGCATTTT; CDR3aa: CASSLKGQGYQPQHF
len: 12; v_gene: TRBV19; j_gene: TRBJ1-1; abundance: -; d_gene: TRBD1; CDR3nt: TGTGCCAGTAGTCAGGGGGCCACTGAAGCTTTCTTT; CDR3aa: CASSQGATEAFF
len: 18; v_gene: TRBV4-2; j_gene: TRBJ2-7; abundance: -; d_gene: TRBD2; CDR3nt: TGTGCCAGCAGCCAAGATCAGGGATCTAGCGGGCTTACCTACGAGCAGTACTTC; CDR3aa: CASSQDQGSSGLTYEQYF
len: 15; v_gene: TRBV11-2; j_gene: TRBJ2-2; abundance: -; d_gene: -; CDR3nt: TGTGCCAGCAGCCCAACTTTCGGGGGCACCGGGGAGCTGTTTTTT; CDR3aa: CASSPTFGGTGELFF
len: 13; v_gene: TRBV7-6; j_gene: TRBJ2-7; abundance: -; d_gene: -; CDR3nt: TGTGCCAGCAGCCGCGGAGGCTCCTACGAGCAGTACTTC; CDR3aa: CASSRGGSYEQYF
len: 14; v_gene: TRBV19; j_gene: TRBJ1-1; abundance: -; d_gene: TRBD1; CDR3nt: TGTGCCAGTGCCAAATCAACAGGGGGCACTGAAGCTTTCTTT; CDR3aa: CASAKSTGGTEAFF
len: 16; v_gene: TRBV4-1; j_gene: TRBJ2-7; abundance: -; d_gene: TRBD1; CDR3nt: TGCGCCAGCAGCCAAGCCATGGGACAGAGAATCTACGAGCAGTACTTC; CDR3aa: CASSQAMGQRIYEQYF
len: 15; v_gene: TRBV28; j_gene: TRBJ1-2; abundance: -; d_gene: TRBD1; CDR3nt: TGTGCCAGCAGTCGCACCCTCGGGACAGCATATGGCTACACCTTC; CDR3aa: CASSRTLGTAYGYTF
len: 13; v_gene: TRBV7-2; j_gene: TRBJ1-2; abundance: -; d_gene: -; CDR3nt: TGTGCCAGCAGCTTATTCGGACAGTCTGGCTACACCTTC; CDR3aa: CASSLFGQSGYTF
len: 18; v_gene: TRBV28; j_gene: TRBJ1-3; abundance: -; d_gene: -; CDR3nt: TGTGCCAGCAGTCATGCCCAGCGGGGGGCGAGCTCTGGAAACACCATATATTTT; CDR3aa: CASSHAQRGASSGNTIYF